The 10 T cell receptor beta chains in this list originate from one sample, sequenced in a study of T-cell memory formation after mild COVID-19. TCRdb processed the 5' RACE reads anew with MiXCR; each CDR3 protein has one entry. The repertoire includes about 190,000 distinct CDR3 sequences, 10% to 13% of them detected once, and approximately 3% sits in the top ten. The sample consisted of PBMCs or a T cell subset sorted from them (not recorded which). The receptors shown here come from a man younger than 35 who had mild COVID-19 (a few samples of this study predate the infection). Cell type and time point are not known.

The sample holds a few counts of this clonotype. The V gene is TRBV11-3, the J gene TRBJ2-2, with D possibly being TRBD1 (5 bases). CDR1 and CDR2 (germline): SGHNT, YENEEA. V was shortened by 0 bases and J by 7 bases, with 9 bases between the two germline ends. CDR3 size: 14 residues. CDR3: CASSLDQGHGELFF. For the CDR3, the DNA is TGTGCCAGCAGCTTAGATCAGGGTCACGGGGAGCTGTTTTTT.

This clonotype was picked up many times. The chain uses TRBV20-1 and TRBJ2-5; 9 bases line up with TRBD2. CDR1 is DFQATT and CDR2 is SNEGSKA in the germline V gene (reference sequence). Trimming cost V 3 bases and J 4 bases; bases outside gene matches: 9. The CDR3 consists of 15 residues. The CDR3: CSASDFSRGGETQYF. Written as DNA, the CDR3 is TGCAGTGCTAGCGATTTTTCGCGGGGGGGAGAGACCCAGTACTTC.

The table lists this clonotype with many counts. The J gene is TRBJ2-2, the V gene TRBV23-1; 8 bases map to TRBD1. TRBV23-1 is an ORF, with its function uncertain. CDR3 length equals 16 residues. The trim removed 4 bases at V and 1 base at J, leaving 5 bases unmatched. DNA of the CDR3: TGCGCCAGCAGTCCGAGGACAGGGTGGAACACCGGGGAGCTGTTTTTT. This translates into CASSPRTGWNTGELFF.

This clonotype was observed a few times. The chain couples TRBV4-3 to TRBJ2-2; D is ambiguous. Trimming removed 3 bases from V and 6 bases from J, with 11 bases in between. CDR1 is LGHNA, CDR2 YSLEER, per germline. The CDR3 covers 14 residues. This CDR3 reads CASSHGPSAGELFF. The CDR3 nucleotides are TGCGCCAGCAGCCATGGACCCAGCGCCGGGGAGCTGTTTTTT.

This clonotype was found many times. The chain links TRBV6-5 to TRBJ1-6; 9 bases match TRBD1. The germline V gene has CDR1 MNHEY and CDR2 SVGAGI. The CDR3 contains 14 residues. The V gene end was trimmed by 4 bases and the J gene end by 7 bases; junction bases not matched to a gene: 2. The CDR3 region has the DNA TGTGCCAGCAGTTGGGGACAGGGAAATTCACCCCTCCACTTT. Amino acid sequence: CASSWGQGNSPLHF.

In this sample, this clonotype turned up many times. The rearrangement links TRBV5-1 to TRBJ2-3; D unclear. V gave up 3 bases and J gave up 2 bases, with 16 bases separating them. CDR3 length: 16 residues. CDR1 is SGHRS and CDR2 is YFSETQ in the germline V gene. The CDR3 loop reads CASSSPTLTHTDTQYF. DNA for the CDR3: TGCGCCAGCAGCTCACCGACTCTTACCCACACAGATACGCAGTATTTT.

This clonotype was counted only a few times. This chain uses TRBV5-1 with TRBJ1-2, with D uncertain. This CDR3 is built from 12 residues. V was cut by 1 base and J by 9 bases, with 10 bases left in between. Germline V CDR1 and CDR2: SGHRS, YFSETQ. Here the CDR3 reads CASSLQSRSYTF. CDR3 DNA: TGCGCCAGCAGCTTGCAGTCGCGCAGCTACACCTTC.

The genes are TRBV7-2 and TRBJ1-1, with D possibly TRBD1 on 5 matching bases. Trimming stripped 1 base from V and 5 bases from J, with 14 bases between. CDR1 is SGHTA and CDR2 is FQGNSA in the germline V gene. The CDR3 sequence is 15 residues long. The CDR3 is CASSLVVGRQTEAFF. The CDR3 DNA reads TGTGCCAGCAGCTTAGTTGTGGGCAGACAGACTGAAGCTTTCTTT.

This clonotype has only a few counts. The chain couples TRBV4-3 to TRBJ1-5, with a tentative D call TRBD1 (5 bases). The V gene's germline CDR1 is LGHNA and CDR2 YSLEER. CDR3 length: 14 amino acids. Trimming left V 4 bases short and J 0 bases short, with 7 bases between. This CDR3 reads CASSLGHSNQPQHF. The CDR3 DNA reads as TGCGCCAGCAGCCTCGGACATAGCAATCAGCCCCAGCATTTT.

This clonotype was counted many times. J is TRBJ1-2 and V is TRBV6-2 or TRBV6-3; D remains ambiguous. From germline, CDR1 is MNHEY and CDR2 SVGEGT. V was clipped by 2 bases and J by 4 bases, with 14 bases between them. The CDR3 extends over 15 amino acids. The CDR3 loop is CASSYPGGQLYGYTF. In DNA form, the CDR3 reads TGTGCCAGCAGTTACCCAGGCGGGCAACTCTATGGCTACACCTTC.